The entry below gives a single T cell receptor (beta chain) sequence along with its context. Its target is not known. The data stem from a study of graft-versus-host responses after intestinal transplantation. Background on the study: Recipients were given multivisceral, liver-intestinal, or isolated intestinal transplants. After anti-thymocyte globulin induction, recipients took tacrolimus and steroids for approximately three years.

CDR1 and CDR2 (germline): MNHEY, SMNVEV (reference sequence). The CDR3 totals 15 residues. V lost 4 bases and J 4 bases, leaving 14 bases between the germline ends. Study-wide results and caveats: Clonal ratios of graft-versus-host to host-versus-graft in allografts were high for patients exhibiting graft-donor T cell macrochimerism. Recipient marrow held GvH clones, some first seen in ileum or blood.

Graft samples were processed, releasing intraepithelial and lamina propria lymphocytes. Only in-frame clones appear in the TCRdb table, and some are missing; sequencing was by immunoSEQ multiplex PCR. The sample lists 13,000 to 15,000 clones; 65% to 70% were seen once. The starting material was ileum tissue, obtained just over 650 days after intestinal transplantation. This chain uses TRBV27 with TRBJ1-5; possible D gene TRBD1, 5 bases. The source is a human patient who received an intestinal transplant, so some T cells may come from the graft donor. CDR3 sequence (DNA): TGTGCCAGCAGTTCCGGGGCAGCGGGGAATCAGCCCCAGCATTTT. Its protein product is CASSSGAAGNQPQHF.